This TCR beta chain was documented in a study of T-cell reconstitution after alpha-beta-depleted transplantation in children (TCRdb year 2016). Background for the entire study: Using TCR repertoire profiling, the study followed T-cell immune reconstitution in a quantitative way in children after TCRalphabeta/CD19-depleted allogeneic hematopoietic cell transplantation. What the study reported, not specific to this receptor: Apparently early alphabetaT-cell count recovery about two months after transplant reportedly relied on only several hundred rapidly expanded clones derived from non-depleted graft cells. The high TCRbeta diversity at day 60 in some patients was ascribed to recipient T cells and intrathymic progenitors that had survived conditioning. Over the following months the frequencies of hyperexpanded clones went down, and after one year T-cell counts and TCRbeta diversity were mostly credited to newly produced T cells.

With regard to this clonotype: No cognate antigen has been identified for it. No base qualities exist here, and no much larger clone lies one base off it.

The treatment or condition label, read with the paper, signifies: allogeneic hematopoietic cell transplantation with graft depleted of TCRalphabeta T cells and CD19 B cells. TCRalphabeta/CD19-depleted allogeneic hematopoietic cell grafts were given to the transplant recipients, all of whom were children. The library came from PCR. The listed sequencing device is Illumina HiSeq 2500. TCR library preparation used molecular barcoding, with unique molecular identifiers applied to normalize quantification of the TCRbeta repertoire. TCRdb applied fastp at Q25 and MiXCR to the public reads, then kept only in-frame beta chains. Rows are unified per CDR3 protein, each entry keeping the most common DNA and genes. The table for this sample lists 700,000 to 950,000 distinct CDR3 sequences; around 17% of them were counted only once. Of the sample, 5% falls within the top ten clones. Sequenced here: PBMCs, mostly from graft donor cells, sampled 360 days after TCRalphabeta/CD19-depleted stem cell transplant. The TCR originated in a male patient under 18 who had a stem cell transplant for acute lymphoblastic leukemia, so the T cells may come from the graft donor.

CDR3 sequence: CASWTGGANEQFF. The nucleotide sequence is given as TGTGCCTCCTGGACGGGAGGGGCTAATGAGCAGTTCTTC. The receptor chain draws on TRBV7-2 and TRBJ2-1; 8 nucleotides in the junction match TRBD2. Counted from cysteine to phenylalanine, this CDR3 has 13 amino acids. Just CDR3 DNA is preserved here, 39 bases in frame from base 1. Via the germline V gene, CDR1 is SGHTA and CDR2 FQGNSA. After removal of 11 bases from V and 7 bases from J, the junction retains 10 bases not matched to a gene.